This TCR beta chain was recorded in a study of blood T cell repertoires in COVID-19. Study at large: Samples came from the United States, Italy and Spain, spanning acute and convalescent COVID-19.

Unmatched junction bases numbered 17, after V lost 3 bases and J lost 4 bases. CDR3 size: 18 residues. Germline V gene sequence: CDR1 SGHDT, CDR2 YYEEEE. Method: immunoSEQ multiplex PCR; TCRdb's copy keeps in-frame clones and lacks some. The data hold about 290,000 clones, with 89% observed a single time. Seattle patient enrollment occurred during active infection, with longitudinal follow-up thereafter. Sequenced input: peripheral blood. This TCR was recovered from a woman aged 25 to 39 with COVID-19, enrolled during active disease. The rearrangement uses TRBV5-6 and TRBJ1-2, with 8 bases fitting TRBD1. Here the CDR3 reads CASSYIDATGAESYGYTF. The CDR3 nucleotides are TGTGCCAGCAGCTATATAGATGCGACAGGGGCGGAAAGCTATGGCTACACCTTC.